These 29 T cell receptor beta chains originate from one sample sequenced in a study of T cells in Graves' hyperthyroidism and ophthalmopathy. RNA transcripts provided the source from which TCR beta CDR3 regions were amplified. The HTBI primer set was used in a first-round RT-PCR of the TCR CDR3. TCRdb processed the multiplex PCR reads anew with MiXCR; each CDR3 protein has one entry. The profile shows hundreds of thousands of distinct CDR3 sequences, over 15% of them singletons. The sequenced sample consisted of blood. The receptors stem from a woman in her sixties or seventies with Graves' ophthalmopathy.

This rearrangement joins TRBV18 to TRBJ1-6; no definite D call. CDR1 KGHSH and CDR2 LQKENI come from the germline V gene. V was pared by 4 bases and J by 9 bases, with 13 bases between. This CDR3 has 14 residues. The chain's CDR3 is CASSQTEVLSPLHF. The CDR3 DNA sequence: TGTGCCAGCTCACAAACAGAGGTGCTTTCACCCCTCCACTTT.

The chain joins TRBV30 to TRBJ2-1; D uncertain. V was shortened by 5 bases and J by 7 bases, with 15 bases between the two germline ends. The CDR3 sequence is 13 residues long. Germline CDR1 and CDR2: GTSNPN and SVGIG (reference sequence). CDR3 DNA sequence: TGTGCCTGGCACGGTAACCGGATTAATGAGCAGTTCTTC. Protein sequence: CAWHGNRINEQFF.

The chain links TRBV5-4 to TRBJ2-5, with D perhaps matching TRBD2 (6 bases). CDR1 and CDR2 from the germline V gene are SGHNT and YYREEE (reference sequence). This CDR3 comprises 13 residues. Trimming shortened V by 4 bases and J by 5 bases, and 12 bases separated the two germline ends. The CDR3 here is CASSRDSVETQYF. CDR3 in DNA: TGTGCCAGCAGCCGGGACTCGGTCGAGACCCAGTACTTC.

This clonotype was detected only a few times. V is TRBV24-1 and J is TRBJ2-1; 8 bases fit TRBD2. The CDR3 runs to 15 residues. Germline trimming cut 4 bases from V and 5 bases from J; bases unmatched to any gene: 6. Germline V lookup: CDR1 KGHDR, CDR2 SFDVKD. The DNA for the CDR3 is TGTGCCACCAGTGACCAGCGGGAGTCCGACAATGAGCAGTTCTTC. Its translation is CATSDQRESDNEQFF.

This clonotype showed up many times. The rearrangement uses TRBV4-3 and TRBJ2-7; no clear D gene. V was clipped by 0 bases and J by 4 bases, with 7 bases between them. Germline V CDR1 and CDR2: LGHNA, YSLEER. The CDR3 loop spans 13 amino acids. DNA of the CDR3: TGCGCCAGCAGCCAAGACAGGCGTTACGAGCAGTACTTC. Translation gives CASSQDRRYEQYF.

CDR3 nucleotide sequence: TGTGCCAGCAGCGTAGGAATAGCTCGTCTTAATTCACCCCTCCACTTT. This codes for CASSVGIARLNSPLHF. J is TRBJ1-6 and V is TRBV9; D is undetermined. This CDR3 has 16 amino acids. The V end lost 0 bases, the J end lost 6 bases, and 13 bases lay between the germline ends. Germline assignment: CDR1 SGDLS and CDR2 YYNGEE.

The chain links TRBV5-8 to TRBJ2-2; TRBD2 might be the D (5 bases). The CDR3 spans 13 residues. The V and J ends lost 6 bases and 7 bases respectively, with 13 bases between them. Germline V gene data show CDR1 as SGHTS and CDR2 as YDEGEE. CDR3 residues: CASNSQLVGELFF. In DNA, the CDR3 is TGTGCCAGCAACTCCCAACTAGTCGGGGAGCTGTTTTTT.

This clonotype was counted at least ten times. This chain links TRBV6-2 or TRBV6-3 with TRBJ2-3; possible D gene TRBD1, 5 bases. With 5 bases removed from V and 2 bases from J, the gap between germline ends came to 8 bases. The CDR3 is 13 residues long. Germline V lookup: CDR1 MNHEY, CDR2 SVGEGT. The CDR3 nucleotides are TGTGCCAGCAGTCTGACAGACACAGATACGCAGTATTTT. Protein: CASSLTDTDTQYF.

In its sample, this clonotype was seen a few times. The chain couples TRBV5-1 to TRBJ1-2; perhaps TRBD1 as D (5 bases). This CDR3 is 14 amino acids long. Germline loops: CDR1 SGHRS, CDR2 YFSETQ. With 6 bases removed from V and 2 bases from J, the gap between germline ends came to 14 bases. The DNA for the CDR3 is TGCGCCAGCACCGCAGACAGATTCAACTATGGCTACACCTTC. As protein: CASTADRFNYGYTF.

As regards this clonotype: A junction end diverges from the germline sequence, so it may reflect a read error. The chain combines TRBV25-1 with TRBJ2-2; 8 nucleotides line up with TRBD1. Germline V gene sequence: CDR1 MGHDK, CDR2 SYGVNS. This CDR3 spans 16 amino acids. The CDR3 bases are TGTGCCAGCAGTGAATGGAGGACAGGGAACGCCGGGGAGCTGTTTTTT. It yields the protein CASSEWRTGNAGELFF.

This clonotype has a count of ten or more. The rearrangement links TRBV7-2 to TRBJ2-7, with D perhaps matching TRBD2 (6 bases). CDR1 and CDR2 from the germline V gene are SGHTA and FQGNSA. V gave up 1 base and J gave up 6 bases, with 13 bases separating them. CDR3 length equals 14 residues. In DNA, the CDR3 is TGTGCCAGCAGCTTAGTTGGAGAGGGAGGCGAGCAGTACTTC. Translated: CASSLVGEGGEQYF.

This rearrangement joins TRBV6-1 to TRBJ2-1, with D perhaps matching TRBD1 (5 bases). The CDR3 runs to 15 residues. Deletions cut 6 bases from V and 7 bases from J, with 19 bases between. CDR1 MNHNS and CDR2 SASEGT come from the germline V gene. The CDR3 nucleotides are TGTGCCAGCAGAAATCCCCAGGGTTTCGCGAATGAGCAGTTCTTC. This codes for CASRNPQGFANEQFF.

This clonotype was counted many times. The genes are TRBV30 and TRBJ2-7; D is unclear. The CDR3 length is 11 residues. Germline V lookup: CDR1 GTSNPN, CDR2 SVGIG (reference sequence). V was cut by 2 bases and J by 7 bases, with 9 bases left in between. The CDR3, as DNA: TGTGCCTGGAGTTTGCTGGGAGAGCAGTACTTC. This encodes CAWSLLGEQYF. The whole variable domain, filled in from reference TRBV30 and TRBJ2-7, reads SQTIHQWPATLVQPVGSPLSLECTVEGTSNPNLYWYRQAAGRGLQLLFYSVGIGQISSEVPQNLSASRPQDRQFILSSKKLLLSDSGFYLCAWSLLGEQYFGPGTRLTVT.

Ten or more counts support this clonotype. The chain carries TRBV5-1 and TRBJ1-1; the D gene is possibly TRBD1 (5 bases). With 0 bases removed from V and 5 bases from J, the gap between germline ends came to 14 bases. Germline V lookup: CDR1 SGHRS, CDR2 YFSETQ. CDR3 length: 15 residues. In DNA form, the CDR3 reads TGCGCCAGCAGCTTGGGCCAGGGAAGACGAACTGAAGCTTTCTTT. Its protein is CASSLGQGRRTEAFF.

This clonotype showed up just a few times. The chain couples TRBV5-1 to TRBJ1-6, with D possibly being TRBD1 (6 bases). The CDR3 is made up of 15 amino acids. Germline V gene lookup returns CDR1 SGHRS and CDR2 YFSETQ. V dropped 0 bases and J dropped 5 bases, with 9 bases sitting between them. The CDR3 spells CASSLDRAHNSPLHF. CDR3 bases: TGCGCCAGCAGCTTGGACAGGGCCCATAATTCACCCCTCCACTTT.

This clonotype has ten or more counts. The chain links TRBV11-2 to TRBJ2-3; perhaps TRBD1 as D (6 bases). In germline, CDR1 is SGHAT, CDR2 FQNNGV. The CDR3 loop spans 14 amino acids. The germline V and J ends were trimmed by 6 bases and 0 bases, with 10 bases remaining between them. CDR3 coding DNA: TGTGCCAGCAGGGACAGCACTAGCACAGATACGCAGTATTTT. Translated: CASRDSTSTDTQYF.

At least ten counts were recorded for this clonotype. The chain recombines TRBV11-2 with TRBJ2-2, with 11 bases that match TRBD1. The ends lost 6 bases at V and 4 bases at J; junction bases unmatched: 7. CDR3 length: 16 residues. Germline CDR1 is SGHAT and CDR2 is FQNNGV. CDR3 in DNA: TGTGCCAGCAGATCAGGACAGGGGGCCTTCACCGGGGAGCTGTTTTTT. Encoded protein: CASRSGQGAFTGELFF.

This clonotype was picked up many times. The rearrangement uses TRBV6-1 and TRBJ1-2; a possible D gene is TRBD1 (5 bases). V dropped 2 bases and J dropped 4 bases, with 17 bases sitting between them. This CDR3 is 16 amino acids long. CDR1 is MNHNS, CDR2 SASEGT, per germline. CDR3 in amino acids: CASSELGGIYVYGYTF. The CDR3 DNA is TGTGCCAGCAGTGAATTGGGGGGGATTTACGTCTATGGCTACACCTTC.

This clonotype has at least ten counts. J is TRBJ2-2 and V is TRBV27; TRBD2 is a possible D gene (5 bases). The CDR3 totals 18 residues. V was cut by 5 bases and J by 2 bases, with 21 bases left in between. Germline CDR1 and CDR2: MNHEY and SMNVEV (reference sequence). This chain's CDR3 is CASSRWASLNINTGELFF. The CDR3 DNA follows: TGTGCCAGCAGTCGATGGGCTAGCCTTAACATAAACACCGGGGAGCTGTTTTTT.

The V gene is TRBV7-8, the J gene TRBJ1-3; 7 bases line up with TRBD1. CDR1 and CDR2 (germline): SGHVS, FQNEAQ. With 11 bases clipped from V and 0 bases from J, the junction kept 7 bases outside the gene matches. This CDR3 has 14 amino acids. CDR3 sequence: CASTRGPSGNTIYF. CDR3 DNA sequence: TGTGCCTCAACAAGGGGGCCCTCTGGAAACACCATATATTTT.

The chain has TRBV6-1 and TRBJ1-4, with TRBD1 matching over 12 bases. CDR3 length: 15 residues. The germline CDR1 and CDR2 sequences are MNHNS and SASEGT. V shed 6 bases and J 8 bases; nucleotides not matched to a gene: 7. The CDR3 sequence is CASSSGQGASEKLFF. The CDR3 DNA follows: TGTGCCAGCAGCTCGGGACAGGGGGCGAGCGAAAAACTGTTTTTT.

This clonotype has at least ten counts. CDR3 sequence reads: CSARDMRWGTDTQYF. The CDR3 nucleotides read TGCAGTGCTAGAGATATGAGGTGGGGCACAGATACGCAGTATTTT. The chain uses TRBV20-1 and TRBJ2-3, with D hard to call. The V gene's germline CDR1 is DFQATT and CDR2 SNEGSKA (reference sequence). This CDR3 contains 15 residues. Trimming removed 0 bases at V and 1 base at J, with 11 bases between.

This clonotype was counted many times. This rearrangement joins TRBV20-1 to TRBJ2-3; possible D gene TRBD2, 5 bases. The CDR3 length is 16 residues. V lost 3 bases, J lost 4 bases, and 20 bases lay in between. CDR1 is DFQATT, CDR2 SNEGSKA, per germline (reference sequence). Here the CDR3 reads CSASRGSTGVADTQYF. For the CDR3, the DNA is TGCAGTGCTAGCAGAGGGTCCACTGGCGTGGCAGATACGCAGTATTTT.

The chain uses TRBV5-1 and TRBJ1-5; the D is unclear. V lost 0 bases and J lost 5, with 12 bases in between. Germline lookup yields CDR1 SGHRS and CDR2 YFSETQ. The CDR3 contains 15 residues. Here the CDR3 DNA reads TGCGCCAGCAGCTTGGAGCCGGACGCTTATCAGCCCCAGCATTTT. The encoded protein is CASSLEPDAYQPQHF.

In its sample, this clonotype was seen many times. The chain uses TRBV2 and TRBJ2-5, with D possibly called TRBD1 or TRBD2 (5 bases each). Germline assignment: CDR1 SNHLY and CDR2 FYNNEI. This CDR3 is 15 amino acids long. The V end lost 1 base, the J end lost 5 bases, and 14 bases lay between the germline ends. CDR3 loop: CASSEESVRGETQYF. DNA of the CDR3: TGTGCCAGCAGTGAAGAATCCGTGAGGGGTGAGACCCAGTACTTC.

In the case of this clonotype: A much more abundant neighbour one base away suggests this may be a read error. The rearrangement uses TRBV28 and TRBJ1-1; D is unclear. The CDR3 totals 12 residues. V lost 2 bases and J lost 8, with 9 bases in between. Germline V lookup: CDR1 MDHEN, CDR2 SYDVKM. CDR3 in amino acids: CASSLVTKEAFF. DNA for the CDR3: TGTGCCAGCAGTTTAGTTACCAAAGAAGCTTTCTTT.

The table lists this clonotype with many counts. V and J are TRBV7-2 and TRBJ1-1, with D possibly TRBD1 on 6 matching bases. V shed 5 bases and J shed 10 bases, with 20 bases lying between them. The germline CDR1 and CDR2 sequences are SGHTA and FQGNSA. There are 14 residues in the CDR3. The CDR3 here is CASSRIRGGAGAFF. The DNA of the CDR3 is TGTGCCAGCAGCCGCATTAGGGGGGGGGCGGGAGCTTTCTTT.

CDR3 sequence reads: CAISESTDKAFF. The CDR3 DNA is TGTGCCATCAGTGAGTCGACAGATAAAGCTTTCTTT. The rearrangement joins TRBV10-3 to TRBJ1-1; possible D gene TRBD1, 5 bases. V was trimmed by 0 bases and J by 9 bases, leaving 8 bases between them. Germline assignment: CDR1 ENHRY and CDR2 SYGVKD. The CDR3 is made up of 12 amino acids.

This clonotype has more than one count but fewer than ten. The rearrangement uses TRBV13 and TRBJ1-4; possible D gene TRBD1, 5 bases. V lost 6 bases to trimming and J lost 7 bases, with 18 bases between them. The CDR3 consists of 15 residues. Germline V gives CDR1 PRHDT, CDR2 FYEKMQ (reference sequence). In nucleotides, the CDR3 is TGTGCCAGCAGATCTTGGGGGTCAAAGAGTGAAAAACTGTTTTTT. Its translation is CASRSWGSKSEKLFF.